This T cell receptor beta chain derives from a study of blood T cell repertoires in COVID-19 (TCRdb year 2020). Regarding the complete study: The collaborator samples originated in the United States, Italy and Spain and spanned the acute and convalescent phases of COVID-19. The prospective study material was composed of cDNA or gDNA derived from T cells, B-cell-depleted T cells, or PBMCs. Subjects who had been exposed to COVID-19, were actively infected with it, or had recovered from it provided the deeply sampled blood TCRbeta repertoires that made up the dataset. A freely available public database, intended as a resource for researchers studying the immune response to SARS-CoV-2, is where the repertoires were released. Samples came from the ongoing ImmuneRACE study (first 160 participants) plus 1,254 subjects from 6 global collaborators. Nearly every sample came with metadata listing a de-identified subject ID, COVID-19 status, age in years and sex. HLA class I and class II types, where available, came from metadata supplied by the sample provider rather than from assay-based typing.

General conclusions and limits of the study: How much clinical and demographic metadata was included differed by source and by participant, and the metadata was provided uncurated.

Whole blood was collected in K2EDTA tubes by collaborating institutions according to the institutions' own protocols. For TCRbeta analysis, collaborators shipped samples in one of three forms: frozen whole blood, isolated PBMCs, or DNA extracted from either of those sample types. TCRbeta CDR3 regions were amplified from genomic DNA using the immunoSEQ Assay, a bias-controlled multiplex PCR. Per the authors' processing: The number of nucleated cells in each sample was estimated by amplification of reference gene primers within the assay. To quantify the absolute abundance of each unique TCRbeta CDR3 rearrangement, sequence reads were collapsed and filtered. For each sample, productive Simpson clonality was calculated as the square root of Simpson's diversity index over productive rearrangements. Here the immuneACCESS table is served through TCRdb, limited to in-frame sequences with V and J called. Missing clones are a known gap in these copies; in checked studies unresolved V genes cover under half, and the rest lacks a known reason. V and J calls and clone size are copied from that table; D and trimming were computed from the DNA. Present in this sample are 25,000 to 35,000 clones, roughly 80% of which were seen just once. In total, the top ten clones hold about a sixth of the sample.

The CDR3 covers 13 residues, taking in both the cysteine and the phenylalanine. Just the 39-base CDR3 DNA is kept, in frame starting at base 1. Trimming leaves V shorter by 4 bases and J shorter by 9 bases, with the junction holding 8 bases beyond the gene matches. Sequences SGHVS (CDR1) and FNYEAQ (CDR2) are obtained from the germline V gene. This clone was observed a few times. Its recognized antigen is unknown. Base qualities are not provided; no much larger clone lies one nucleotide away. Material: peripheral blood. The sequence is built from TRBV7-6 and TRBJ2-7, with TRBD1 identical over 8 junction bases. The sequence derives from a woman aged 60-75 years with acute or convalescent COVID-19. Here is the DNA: TGTGCCAGCAGCTCAGGGGCCGGGACAGGGCAGTACTTC. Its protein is CASSSGAGTGQYF.